The present T cell receptor beta chain was sequenced within a study of T cell responses to AZD1222 COVID-19 vaccine. Study-level findings and limits: Donors skewed white British and female; clonal diversity was possibly underestimated.

Produced via immunoSEQ multiplex PCR; TCRdb's table is partial and in-frame only. The sample carries about 130,000 clones, approximately 88% recorded once. The CDR3 contains 15 residues. Trimming at V came to 2 bases and at J to 4 bases, leaving 4 bases not matched to a gene. Germline V CDR1 and CDR2: SGHRS, YFSETQ. Details on this clone: The antigen is undetermined.

The V and J genes are TRBV5-1 and TRBJ2-1; 9 bases map to TRBD2. The material sequenced was peripheral blood, taken on day 0 of AZD1222 vaccination. The source is an adult in good health. CDR3 sequence: CASSFGLASYNEQFF. Written as DNA, the CDR3 is TGCGCCAGCAGCTTTGGACTAGCGAGTTACAATGAGCAGTTCTTC.